The rows below give T cell receptor beta chains drawn from one sample of a study of beta chain features in type 1 diabetes. Some clones are missing from TCRdb's copy, which holds only in-frame ones; the method was immunoSEQ multiplex PCR. The top ten clones hold 0.095% to 0.15% of a sample with 600,000 to 700,000 clones, around 12% of them seen once. Sequences were obtained from naive CD4+ T cells from blood. These receptors were taken from a man younger than 45 with type 1 diabetes. Both conserved end residues are part of each CDR3. D genes are given only for firm matches. The listing skips clone size in some rows; elsewhere it reads once, few, many or a size class.

>NA|TRBJ1-2|NA|TRBV25-1
CASSTTSLGGGYTF
TGTGCCAGCAGTACAACCTCCCTAGGGGGTGGCTACACCTTC
>NA|TRBJ2-7|TRBD1|TRBV10-3
CAISGQPGTGVGYEQYF
TGTGCCATCAGTGGACAACCCGGGACAGGCGTGGGCTACGAGCAGTACTTC
>NA|TRBJ2-2|NA|TRBV2
CASNQDGRNTGELFF
TGTGCCAGCAATCAGGACGGGCGAAACACCGGGGAGCTGTTTTTT
>few|TRBJ2-4|NA|TRBV4-2
CASSQDRGLTGSIQYF
TGTGCCAGCAGCCAAGATAGGGGACTGACTGGGTCCATTCAGTACTTC
>few|TRBJ1-2|TRBD1|TRBV7-2
CASSHDRGRNYGYTF
TGTGCCAGCAGCCACGACAGGGGGCGAAACTATGGCTACACCTTC
>NA|TRBJ1-2|TRBD1|TRBV2
CANGQGYGYTF
TGTGCCAATGGACAGGGCTATGGCTACACCTTC
>NA|TRBJ2-5|TRBD2|TRBV14
CASSQVGRVETQYF
TGTGCCAGCAGCCAAGTCGGGAGGGTGGAGACCCAGTACTTC
>NA|TRBJ1-5|NA|TRBV7-2
CASSQGWNQPQHF
TGTGCCAGCAGCCAGGGATGGAATCAGCCCCAGCATTTT
>few|TRBJ1-4|TRBD1|TRBV6-1
CASSERQGETKLFF
TGTGCCAGCAGTGAACGACAGGGAGAAACAAAACTGTTTTTT
>few|TRBJ2-3|NA|TRBV27
CASSPRGHGSTDTQYF
TGTGCCAGCTCCCCCCGGGGGCACGGGAGCACAGATACGCAGTATTTT
>NA|TRBJ1-4|TRBD1|TRBV25-1
CASSPDREMRKLFF
TGTGCCAGCAGCCCCGACAGGGAGATGAGGAAACTGTTTTTT
>few|TRBJ1-2|NA|TRBV19
CASSTRPGANYGYTF
TGTGCCAGTAGTACCCGACCGGGTGCTAACTATGGCTACACCTTC
>few|TRBJ2-2|NA|TRBV6-1
CASSVEGPVLGTGELFF
TGTGCCAGCAGTGTGGAGGGACCGGTATTGGGAACCGGGGAGCTGTTTTTT
>few|TRBJ2-1|NA|TRBV28
CASSAYRETYNEQFF
TGTGCCAGCAGTGCGTACAGGGAAACCTACAATGAGCAGTTCTTC
>NA|TRBJ2-5|NA|TRBV13
CASSLYPRGRPQETQYF
TGTGCCAGCAGCTTATACCCCAGGGGGAGGCCACAAGAGACCCAGTACTTC
>few|TRBJ1-2|TRBD1|TRBV14
CASSQEAGTGGYGYTF
TGTGCCAGCAGCCAAGAAGCCGGGACAGGGGGATATGGCTACACCTTC
>NA|TRBJ2-7|NA|TRBV11-2
CASSLEKGYEQYF
TGTGCCAGCAGCCTTGAAAAGGGCTACGAGCAGTACTTC
>NA|TRBJ2-1|TRBD2|TRBV9
CASSVRSTSVLSYNEQFF
TGTGCCAGCAGCGTACGATCAACTAGCGTGCTCTCCTACAATGAGCAGTTCTTC
>NA|TRBJ2-1|TRBD2|TRBV14
CASSIAGGSNEQFF
TGTGCCAGCAGCATAGCGGGGGGGAGCAATGAGCAGTTCTTC
>NA|TRBJ1-5|TRBD1|TRBV7-9
CASSQTTGDGSNQPQHF
TGTGCCAGCAGCCAAACCACAGGGGACGGAAGCAATCAGCCCCAGCATTTT
>NA|TRBJ2-5|NA|TRBV5-4
CASSLQNSQETQYF
TGTGCCAGCAGCTTGCAAAATAGCCAAGAGACCCAGTACTTC
>NA|TRBJ1-6|NA|TRBV7-2
CASSFTRLRALHF
TGTGCCAGCAGCTTTACTAGACTTAGGGCCCTCCACTTT
>few|TRBJ2-1|TRBD1|TRBV15
CATSRDGTGYPPYNEQFF
TGTGCCACCAGCAGAGACGGGACAGGCTACCCCCCCTACAATGAGCAGTTCTTC
>few|TRBJ2-1|NA|TRBV5-5
CASTREGRLDEQFF
TGTGCCAGCACCCGCGAGGGTAGGTTGGATGAGCAGTTCTTC
>NA|TRBJ2-7|NA|TRBV11-2
CASSTGTADYEQYF
TGTGCCAGCAGCACCGGGACGGCAGACTACGAGCAGTACTTC
>few|TRBJ2-7|NA|TRBV5-4
CASSWGKLSYEQYF
TGTGCCAGCAGCTGGGGAAAACTCTCCTACGAGCAGTACTTC